The 20 T cell receptor beta chains given below trace back to one sample, sequenced in a study of blood T cell repertoires in COVID-19. Clones were read by immunoSEQ multiplex PCR, and TCRdb kept only the in-frame ones, dropping some. The table includes about 180,000 clones, approximately 85% detected once. The sample comprised peripheral blood. The receptors here all came from a man aged 60 to 69 with acute or convalescent COVID-19.

This clone was seen a single time. Other DNA sequences within the sample encode an identical CDR3. The chain recombines TRBV19 with TRBJ1-1, with D perhaps TRBD1 (5 bases). This CDR3 is 13 amino acids long. V was trimmed by 5 bases and J by 2 bases, leaving 9 bases between them. Germline V lookup: CDR1 LNHDA, CDR2 SQIVND (reference sequence). The CDR3 sequence is CASSLQGNTEAFF. The CDR3 DNA follows: TGTGCCAGTAGTCTTCAGGGAAACACTGAAGCTTTCTTT.

The V and J genes are TRBV7-2 and TRBJ2-7; 13 nucleotides align to TRBD2. Trimming took 6 bases from V and 0 from J; bases not matched to a gene: 11. Germline V CDR1 and CDR2: SGHTA, FQGNSA. The CDR3 runs 18 residues. The CDR3 DNA sequence: TGTGCCAGCAGAAGGACTAGCGGGGGTTCGGTCGGCTCCTACGAGCAGTACTTC. This sequence encodes CASRRTSGGSVGSYEQYF.

J is TRBJ2-1 and V is TRBV12-3 or TRBV12-4; 9 bases are shared with TRBD2. This CDR3 comprises 13 residues. The V and J ends lost 8 bases and 5 bases, in that order; junction bases with no gene match: 4. CDR3 nucleotides: TGTGCCAGCCGAGGACTAGCGCACAATGAGCAGTTCTTC. Its translation: CASRGLAHNEQFF.

The chain uses TRBV5-8 and TRBJ1-3, with TRBD1 as a possible D gene (5 bases). V lost 4 bases, J lost 0 bases, and 17 bases lay in between. CDR3 length: 17 amino acids. Germline V gives CDR1 SGHTS, CDR2 YDEGEE. CDR3 in amino acids: CASSLRSRQYSGNTIYF. The CDR3 DNA follows: TGTGCCAGCAGCCTGCGGAGTCGACAGTACTCTGGAAACACCATATATTTT.

This chain connects TRBV7-2 to TRBJ1-1; 8 bases are a match to TRBD1. Germline V gene lookup returns CDR1 SGHTA and CDR2 FQGNSA. This CDR3 region has 16 residues. The junction had 5 bases not matched to a gene; V was cut back by 2 bases and J by 0 bases. CDR3: CASSLRTGHMNTEAFF. The CDR3 DNA sequence: TGTGCCAGCAGCTTACGGACAGGGCATATGAACACTGAAGCTTTCTTT. The full variable domain, its missing parts supplied by reference TRBV7-2 and TRBJ1-1, is GAGVSQSPSNKVTEKGKDVELRCDPISGHTALYWYRQSLGQGLEFLIYFQGNSAPDKSGLPSDRFSAERTGGSVSTLTIQRTQQEDSAVYLCASSLRTGHMNTEAFFGQGTRLTVV.

The chain employs TRBV4-2 and TRBJ2-7; no clear D. V lost 0 bases to trimming and J lost 2 bases, with 11 bases between them. Germline V gene lookup returns CDR1 LGHNA and CDR2 YNFKEQ. The CDR3 contains 15 residues. The CDR3: CASSQETLHPYEQYF. As DNA, the CDR3 is TGTGCCAGCAGCCAAGAGACATTACATCCCTACGAGCAGTACTTC.

The CDR3 DNA sequence: TGTGCCAGCAGCCCCGGCCGGGGGGCTCCGGGTGAGGAAAAACTGTTTTTT. Translation gives CASSPGRGAPGEEKLFF. The chain recombines TRBV5-4 with TRBJ1-4; weak D call: TRBD1 (6 bases). With 4 bases removed from V and 8 bases from J, the gap between germline ends came to 24 bases. This CDR3 region has 17 residues. Germline values: CDR1 SGHNT, CDR2 YYREEE (reference sequence).

This sequence joins TRBV28 and TRBJ1-5, with D perhaps matching TRBD1 (5 bases). V was trimmed by 7 bases and J by 4 bases, leaving 14 bases between them. This CDR3 comprises 14 residues. Per germline, CDR1 MDHEN and CDR2 SYDVKM. The CDR3 DNA is TGTGCCAGCATTGGGGGGGTGAGTAATCAGCCCCAGCATTTT. Translating gives CASIGGVSNQPQHF.

The rearrangement links TRBV6-5 to TRBJ2-1, with TRBD2 matching over 12 bases. The CDR3 is 15 residues long. Germline CDR1 reads MNHEY; CDR2 reads SVGAGI. The V segment lost 6 bases and the J segment 5 bases; nucleotides outside the gene matches: 5. CDR3 loop: CASSRLAGANNEQFF. The DNA of the CDR3 is TGTGCCAGCAGCAGACTAGCGGGAGCCAACAATGAGCAGTTCTTC.

The chain carries TRBV29-1 and TRBJ2-1; a weak D match, TRBD1 (5 bases). The CDR3 is 12 amino acids. Germline V gene data show CDR1 as SQVTM and CDR2 as ANQGSEA. Trimming stripped 4 bases from V and 9 bases from J, with 13 bases between. Written as DNA, the CDR3 is TGCAGCGTTGCCCCAGGGTTCGGTGAGCAGTTCTTC. This translates into CSVAPGFGEQFF.

V usage is TRBV6-5 and J usage is TRBJ1-5; D is unclear. The CDR3 spans 15 residues. Germline values: CDR1 MNHEY, CDR2 SVGAGI. The ends were cut back, 0 bases at V and 5 bases at J, with 11 bases in the middle. Here the CDR3 reads CASSYSRGSHQPQHF. DNA of the CDR3: TGTGCCAGCAGTTACTCGAGAGGGTCTCATCAGCCCCAGCATTTT.

On this clone itself: Other DNA sequences in the sample encode the same CDR3. The chain joins TRBV2 to TRBJ1-2; D may be TRBD1 (5 bases). Trimming cost V 2 bases and J 4 bases, with 8 bases left between them. Germline V gene data show CDR1 as SNHLY and CDR2 as FYNNEI. The CDR3 extends over 13 amino acids. In DNA form, the CDR3 reads TGTGCCAGCAGTGAACAGGGCTCCTATGGCTACACCTTC. Its protein product is CASSEQGSYGYTF.

This rearrangement joins TRBV28 to TRBJ2-3; D gene ambiguous. Trimming took 1 base from V and 0 from J, leaving 8 bases between them. The CDR3 runs 15 residues. Per the germline V gene, CDR1 is MDHEN and CDR2 is SYDVKM. For the CDR3, the DNA is TGTGCCAGCAGTTTATTCCGTGGCAGCACAGATACGCAGTATTTT. Translation gives CASSLFRGSTDTQYF.

This chain uses TRBV28 with TRBJ2-3, with 7 bases identical to TRBD2. The CDR3 length is 16 residues. Germline assignment: CDR1 MDHEN and CDR2 SYDVKM. With 2 bases clipped from V and 1 base from J, the junction kept 6 bases outside the gene matches. The CDR3 spells CASSLVAGVGTDTQYF. As DNA, the CDR3 is TGTGCCAGCAGTTTAGTGGCGGGAGTTGGCACAGATACGCAGTATTTT.

Written as DNA, the CDR3 is TGTGCCAGCAGTCGAGAGGTCTCTGGGGCCAACGTCCTGACTTTC. It codes for CASSREVSGANVLTF. The rearrangement links TRBV6-5 to TRBJ2-6; D unresolved. The CDR3 has 15 amino acids. Trimming took off 5 bases at V and 0 bases at J, with 8 bases between the two ends. The germline V gene encodes CDR1 MNHEY and CDR2 SVGAGI.

This clone is a singleton in its sample. The chain recombines TRBV12-5 with TRBJ1-4, with a possible D match to TRBD1 (6 bases). Germline loops: CDR1 LGHNT, CDR2 FRNRAP. The CDR3 loop spans 13 amino acids. Deletions cut 5 bases from V and 7 bases from J, with 11 bases between. DNA for the CDR3: TGTGCTAGTGGTCCAGAGGACAGTGAAAAACTGTTTTTT. Translation gives CASGPEDSEKLFF.

The chain carries TRBV3-1 (or the pseudogene TRBV3-2) and TRBJ2-5; 10 nucleotides agree with TRBD2. The CDR3 is 19 residues long. Losses at the gene ends were 2 bases for V and 4 bases for J; bases not matched to a gene: 16. Per germline, CDR1 LGHDT and CDR2 YNNKEL (reference sequence). The CDR3 DNA follows: TGTGCCAGCAGCCAACGCTTCGGGGGGCTAGCGGGAGTATTAGAGACCCAGTACTTC. Translating it yields CASSQRFGGLAGVLETQYF.

The table lists this clone with a few counts. J is TRBJ2-1 and V is TRBV19; D might be TRBD2 (5 bases). In germline, CDR1 is LNHDA, CDR2 SQIVND (reference sequence). Between the trimmed V and J ends, which lost 5 bases and 7 bases, there was a span of 21 bases. The length of the CDR3 is 16 residues. In nucleotides, the CDR3 is TGTGCCAGTAGTTCCCAATCAGTCTCACTAGGTAATGAGCAGTTCTTC. Protein sequence: CASSSQSVSLGNEQFF.

The chain couples TRBV29-1 to TRBJ2-2; D unclear. The CDR3 is 13 residues long. Germline V gives CDR1 SQVTM, CDR2 ANQGSEA. The V end was cut by 0 bases, the J end by 7 bases, with 9 bases between. The CDR3, as DNA: TGCAGCGTTGAAGACAGGATGGGCGGGGAGCTGTTTTTT. Amino acid sequence: CSVEDRMGGELFF.

This clone was observed a handful of times. The V and J genes are TRBV19 and TRBJ1-2; no firm D call. The CDR3 runs to 15 residues. Per germline, CDR1 LNHDA and CDR2 SQIVND (reference sequence). Trimming shortened V by 7 bases and J by 4 bases, and 19 bases separated the two germline ends. The DNA of the CDR3 is TGTGCCAGTACCCCCACCGTTGACACTGGCTATGGCTACACCTTC. Amino acids: CASTPTVDTGYGYTF.